This paragraph reports one T cell receptor (beta chain). The data were taken from a study of blood T cell repertoires in COVID-19. Study-wide background: Whether acute or convalescent, the COVID-19 samples came from the United States, Italy and Spain.

TCRdb keeps only in-frame clones here, not all; method: immunoSEQ multiplex PCR. The table lists 130,000 to 150,000 clones, 75% to 90% of them singletons. This CDR3 has 13 amino acids. Trimming removed 6 bases from V and 5 bases from J, with 13 bases in between. The specimen sequenced was peripheral blood. The receptor comes from a man aged 18 to 29 with COVID-19, enrolled during active disease. The rearrangement joins TRBV12-3 or TRBV12-4 to TRBJ1-1; D is perhaps TRBD1 (6 bases). The CDR3 region is CASSTGWGTEAFF. The DNA for the CDR3 is TGTGCCAGCAGCACAGGGTGGGGGACTGAAGCTTTCTTT.